This T cell receptor beta chain was recorded in a study of OX40 agonist ivuxolimab in advanced cancers. V gave up 1 base and J gave up 4 bases, with 14 bases separating them. The germline gives CDR1 SGHDT, CDR2 YYEEEE. This CDR3 region has 15 residues. Assay: immunoSEQ multiplex PCR; the TCRdb copy retains only in-frame clones and omits some. The data show 50,000 to 70,000 clones, more than 80% seen once. The genes are TRBV5-6 and TRBJ2-5, with D possibly matching TRBD1 (8 bases). Here the sequenced sample was CD4+ or CD8+ T cells sorted from blood, taken in a trial of the OX40 agonist ivuxolimab. The origin of this receptor is an adult with an advanced solid tumor such as melanoma, head and neck, liver or kidney cancer. CDR3 in amino acids: CASSLLTGEGETQYF. The CDR3 nucleotides read TGTGCCAGCAGCTTGTTGACAGGGGAGGGAGAGACCCAGTACTTC.